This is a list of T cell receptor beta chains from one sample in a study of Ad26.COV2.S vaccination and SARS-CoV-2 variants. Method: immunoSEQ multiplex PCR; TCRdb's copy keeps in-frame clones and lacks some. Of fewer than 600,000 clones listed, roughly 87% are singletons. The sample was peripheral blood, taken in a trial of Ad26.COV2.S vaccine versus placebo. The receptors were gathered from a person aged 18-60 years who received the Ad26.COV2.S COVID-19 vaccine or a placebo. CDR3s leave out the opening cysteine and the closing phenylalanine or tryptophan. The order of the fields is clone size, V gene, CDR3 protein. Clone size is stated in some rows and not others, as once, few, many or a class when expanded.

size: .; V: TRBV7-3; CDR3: ASSYGTGGIFGGELF
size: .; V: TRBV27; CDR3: ASSPGTDTQY
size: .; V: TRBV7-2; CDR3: ASSLVGGGETQY
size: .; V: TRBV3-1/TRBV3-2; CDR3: ASSPSGGFAYEQY
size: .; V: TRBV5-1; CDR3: ASSHPSGAFHEQY
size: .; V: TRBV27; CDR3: ASSSPLRQIHSPLH
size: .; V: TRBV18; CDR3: ASSSTGFNYGYT
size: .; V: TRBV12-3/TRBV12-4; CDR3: ASSLVGAPEAF
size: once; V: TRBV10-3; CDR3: AISGLAGASEQY
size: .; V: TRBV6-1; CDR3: ASSEIGQASSYNSPLH
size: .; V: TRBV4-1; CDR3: ASSPENLSYEQY
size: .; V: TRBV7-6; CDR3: ASSALTGLGRGEKLF
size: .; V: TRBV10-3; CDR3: AIGGSLNTEAF